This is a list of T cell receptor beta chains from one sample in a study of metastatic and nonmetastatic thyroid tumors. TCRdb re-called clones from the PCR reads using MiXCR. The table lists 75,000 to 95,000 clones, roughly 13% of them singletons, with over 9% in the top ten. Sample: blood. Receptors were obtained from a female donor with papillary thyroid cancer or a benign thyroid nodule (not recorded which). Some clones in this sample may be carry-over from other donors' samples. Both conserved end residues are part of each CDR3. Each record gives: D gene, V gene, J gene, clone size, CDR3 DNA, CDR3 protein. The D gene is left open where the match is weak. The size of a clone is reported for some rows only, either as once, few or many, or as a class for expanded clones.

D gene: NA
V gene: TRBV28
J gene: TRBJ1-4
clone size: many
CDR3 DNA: TGTGCCAGCAGTTCCCTATCGAATGAAAAACTGTTTTTT
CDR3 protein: CASSSLSNEKLFF

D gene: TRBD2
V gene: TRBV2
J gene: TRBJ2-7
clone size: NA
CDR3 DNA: TGTGTCAGCAGTGTAGGCGGGAGGGCACAAGAGCAGTACTTC
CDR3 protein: CVSSVGGRAQEQYF

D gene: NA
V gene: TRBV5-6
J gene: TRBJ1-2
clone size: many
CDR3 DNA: TGTGCCAGCAGCAGCGGGACAACCGTTTCTCCTGGCTACACCTTC
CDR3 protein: CASSSGTTVSPGYTF

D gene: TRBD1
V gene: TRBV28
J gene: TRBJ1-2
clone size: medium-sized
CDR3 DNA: TGTGCCAGCAGTCCCGACAGGGCCACCTATGGCTACACCTTC
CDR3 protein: CASSPDRATYGYTF

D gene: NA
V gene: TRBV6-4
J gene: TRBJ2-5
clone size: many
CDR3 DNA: TGTGCCAGCAGTGATAAGACTCCATACGCCCCGGGCGAGACCCAGTACTTC
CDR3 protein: CASSDKTPYAPGETQYF

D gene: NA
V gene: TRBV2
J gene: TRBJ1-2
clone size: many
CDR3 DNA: TGTGCCAGCAGTGACCAGGCAGGGGGCTACACCTTC
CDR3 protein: CASSDQAGGYTF

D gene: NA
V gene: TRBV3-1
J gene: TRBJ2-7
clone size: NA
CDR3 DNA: TGTGCCAGCAGACACGAGCAGTACTTC
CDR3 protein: CASRHEQYF

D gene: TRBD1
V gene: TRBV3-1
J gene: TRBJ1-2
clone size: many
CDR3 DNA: TGTGCCAGCAGCCAAGTTTCCGGGACAGGGTATGGCTACACCTTC
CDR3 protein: CASSQVSGTGYGYTF

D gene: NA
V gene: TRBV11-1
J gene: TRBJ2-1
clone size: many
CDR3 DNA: TGTGCCAGCAGCGGAGCATCCGGCTCCTACAATGAGCAGTTCTTC
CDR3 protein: CASSGASGSYNEQFF

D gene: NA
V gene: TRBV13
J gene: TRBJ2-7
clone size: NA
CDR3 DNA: TGTGCCAGCAGCTTAGGACAAGGACCTATCTTC
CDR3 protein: CASSLGQGPIF

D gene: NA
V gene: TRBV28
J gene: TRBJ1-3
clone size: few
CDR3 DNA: TGTGCCAGCAGTTTGTCCGGGGCCTTTTTCTCTGGAAACACCATATATTTT
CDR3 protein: CASSLSGAFFSGNTIYF

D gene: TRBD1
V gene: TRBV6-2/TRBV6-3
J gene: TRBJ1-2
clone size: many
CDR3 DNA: TGTGCCAGCAGTTACACCGGACAGGGGAATGGCTACACCTTC
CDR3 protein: CASSYTGQGNGYTF

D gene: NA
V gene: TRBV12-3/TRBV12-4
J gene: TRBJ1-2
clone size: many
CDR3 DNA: TGTGCCAGCCATGTGACAGGTTCGATTAATGGCTACACCTTC
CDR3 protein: CASHVTGSINGYTF

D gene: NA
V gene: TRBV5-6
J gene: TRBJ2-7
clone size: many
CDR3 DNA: TGTGCCAGCAGCAGCGGTCCGACAGGCTACGAGCAGTACTTC
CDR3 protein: CASSSGPTGYEQYF

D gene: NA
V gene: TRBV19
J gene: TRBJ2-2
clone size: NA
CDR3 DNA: TGTGCCAGTAGTTCACTCGGGCCCCCGACCGGGGATCTGTTTTTT
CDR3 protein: CASSSLGPPTGDLFF

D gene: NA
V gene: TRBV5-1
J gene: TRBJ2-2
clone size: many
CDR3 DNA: TGCGCCAGCAGCTTGGGCACCACCGGGGAGCTGTTTTTT
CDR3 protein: CASSLGTTGELFF

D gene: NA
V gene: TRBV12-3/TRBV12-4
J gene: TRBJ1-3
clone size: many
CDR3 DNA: TGTGCCAGCAGTTGGGGAGGGTCCAACTCTGGAAACACCATATATTTT
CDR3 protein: CASSWGGSNSGNTIYF

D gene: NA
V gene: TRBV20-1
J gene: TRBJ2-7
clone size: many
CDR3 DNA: TGCAGTGCTAGGGTACCAGGGGATTCCTACGAGCAGTACTTC
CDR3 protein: CSARVPGDSYEQYF

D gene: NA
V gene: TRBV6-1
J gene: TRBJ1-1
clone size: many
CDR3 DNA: TGTGCCAGCAGTGAATTGGGGGTGAACACTGAAGCTTTCTTT
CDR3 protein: CASSELGVNTEAFF

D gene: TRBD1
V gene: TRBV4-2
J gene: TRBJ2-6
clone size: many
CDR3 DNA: TGTGCCAGCAGCCGGACAGGGGGCGGCTCTGGGGCCAACGTCCTGACTTTC
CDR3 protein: CASSRTGGGSGANVLTF

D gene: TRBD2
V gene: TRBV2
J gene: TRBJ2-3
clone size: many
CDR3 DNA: TGTGCCAGCGACCTTAGCGGGAGTGTTGCAGATACGCAGTATTTT
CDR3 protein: CASDLSGSVADTQYF

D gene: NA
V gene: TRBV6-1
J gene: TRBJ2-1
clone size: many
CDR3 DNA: TGTGCCAGCAGTGAATACCGGTTCTCCTACAATGAGCAGTTCTTC
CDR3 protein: CASSEYRFSYNEQFF

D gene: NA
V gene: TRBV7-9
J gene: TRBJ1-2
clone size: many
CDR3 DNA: TGTGCCAGCAGCTTCGGGACGGGGAACTATGGCTACACCTTC
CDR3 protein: CASSFGTGNYGYTF

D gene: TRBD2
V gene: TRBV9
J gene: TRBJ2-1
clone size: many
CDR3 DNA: TGTGCCAGCAGCCCGGGGGGCGGGACTAGCGGGAGTAATGAGCAGTTCTTC
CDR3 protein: CASSPGGGTSGSNEQFF

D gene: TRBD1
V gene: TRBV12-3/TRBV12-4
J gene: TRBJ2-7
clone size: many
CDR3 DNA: TGTGCCAGCAGCCCCTCAGGGGGACAACATTTCGACTACGAGCAGTACTTC
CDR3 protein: CASSPSGGQHFDYEQYF

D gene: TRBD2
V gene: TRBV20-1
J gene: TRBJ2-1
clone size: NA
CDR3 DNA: TGCAGTGCTAGAGAGAGGGTGACTAGCGGGAGCTTCCCAGCCTACAATGAGCAGTTCTTC
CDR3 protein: CSARERVTSGSFPAYNEQFF

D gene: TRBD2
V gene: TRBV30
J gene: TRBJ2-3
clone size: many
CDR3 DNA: TGTGCCTGGAGTGTACTAGCGAGAAGCACAGATACGCAGTATTTT
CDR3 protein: CAWSVLARSTDTQYF

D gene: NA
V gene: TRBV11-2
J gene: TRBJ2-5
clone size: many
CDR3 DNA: TGTGCCAGCAGCTTATGGACTTCCCAAGAGACCCAGTACTTC
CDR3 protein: CASSLWTSQETQYF

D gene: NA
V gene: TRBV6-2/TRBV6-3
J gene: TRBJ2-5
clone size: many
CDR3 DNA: TGTGCCAGCAGTACCCCCTCCGGGACTGTCAGGGAGACCCAGTACTTC
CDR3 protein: CASSTPSGTVRETQYF

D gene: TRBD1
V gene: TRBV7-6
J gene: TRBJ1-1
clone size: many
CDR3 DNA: TGTGCCAGCAGCCCAATATTAGGACAGGGGAGCCCTGAAGCTTTCTTT
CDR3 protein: CASSPILGQGSPEAFF

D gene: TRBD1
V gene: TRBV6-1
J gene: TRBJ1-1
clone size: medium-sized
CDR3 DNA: TGTGCCAGCAGTGAACAGGGACAGGGGCTTGAAGCTTTCTTT
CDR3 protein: CASSEQGQGLEAFF

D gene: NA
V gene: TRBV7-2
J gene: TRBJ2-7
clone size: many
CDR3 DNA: TGTGCCAGCAGCTCCATGTACGAGCAGTACTTC
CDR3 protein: CASSSMYEQYF

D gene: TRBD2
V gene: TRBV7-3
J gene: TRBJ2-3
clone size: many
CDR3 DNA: TGTGCCAGCAGCACTACTCAGCCCGGGACTAGCGGGGGGGTGGGGACGCAGTATTTT
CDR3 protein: CASSTTQPGTSGGVGTQYF

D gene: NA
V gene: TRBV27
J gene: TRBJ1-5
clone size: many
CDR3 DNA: TGTGCCAGCAGTTTACGGGCGTGGGGGGGGGACCAGCCCCAGCATTTT
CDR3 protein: CASSLRAWGGDQPQHF

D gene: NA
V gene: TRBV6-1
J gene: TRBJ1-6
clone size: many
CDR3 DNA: TGTGCCAGCAGTTTACTGGGAGCCTTAGATTCACCCCTCCACTTT
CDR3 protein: CASSLLGALDSPLHF

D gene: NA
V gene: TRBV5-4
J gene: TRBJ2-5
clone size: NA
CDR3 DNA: TGTGCCAGCAGCTCCGGACTGGGTCGTGAGACCCAGTACTTC
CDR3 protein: CASSSGLGRETQYF

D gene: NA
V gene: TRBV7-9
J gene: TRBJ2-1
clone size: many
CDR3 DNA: TGTGCCAGCAGCTTATCCGTGACAGGACAATGGTTCAATGAGCAGTTCTTC
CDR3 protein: CASSLSVTGQWFNEQFF

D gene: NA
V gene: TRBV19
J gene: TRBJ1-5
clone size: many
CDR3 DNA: TGTGCCAGTAGTTTTGGGAATCAGCCCCAGCATTTT
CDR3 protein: CASSFGNQPQHF

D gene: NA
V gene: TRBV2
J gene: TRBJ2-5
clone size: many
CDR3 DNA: TGTGCCAGCAGTGTGGACGATAGGATTTCGGCGTTC
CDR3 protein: CASSVDDRISAF

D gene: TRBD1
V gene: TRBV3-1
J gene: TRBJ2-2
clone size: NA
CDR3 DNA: TGTGCCAGCAGTTACGGGACAGTAGACACCGGGGAGCTGTTTTTT
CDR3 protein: CASSYGTVDTGELFF

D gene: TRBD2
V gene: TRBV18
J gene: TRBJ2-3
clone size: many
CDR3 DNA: TGTGCCAGCTCACCATCTAGCGGGGCTAGCACAGATACGCAGTATTTT
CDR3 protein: CASSPSSGASTDTQYF

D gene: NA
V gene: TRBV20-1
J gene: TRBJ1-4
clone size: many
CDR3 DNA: TGCAGTGCCGGGATGGCTTCTAATGAAAAACTGTTTTTT
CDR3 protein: CSAGMASNEKLFF

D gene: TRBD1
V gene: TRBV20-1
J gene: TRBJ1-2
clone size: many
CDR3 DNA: TGCAGTGCTAGACGGACAGGGGATAACTATGGCTACACCTTC
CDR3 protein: CSARRTGDNYGYTF

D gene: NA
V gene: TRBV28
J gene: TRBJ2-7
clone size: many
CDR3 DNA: TGTGCCAGCAGTTTTAACTACGAGCAGTACTTC
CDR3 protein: CASSFNYEQYF

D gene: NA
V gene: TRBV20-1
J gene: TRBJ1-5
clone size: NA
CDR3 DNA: TGCAGTGCCGTTTCCGGGTATCAGCCCCAGCATTTT
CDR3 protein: CSAVSGYQPQHF

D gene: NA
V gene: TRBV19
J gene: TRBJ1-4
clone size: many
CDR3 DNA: TGTGCCAGTACGGGAGAGAAATGGGGTGAAAAACTGTTTTTT
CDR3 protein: CASTGEKWGEKLFF

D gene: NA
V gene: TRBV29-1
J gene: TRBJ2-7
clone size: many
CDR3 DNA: TGCAGCGCTACTAGGGTCCACGAGCAGTACTTC
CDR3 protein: CSATRVHEQYF

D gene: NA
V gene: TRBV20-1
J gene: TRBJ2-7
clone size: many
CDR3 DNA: TGCAGTGCCCCTAGGGGGTTGCGACACTACGAGCAGTACTTC
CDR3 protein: CSAPRGLRHYEQYF

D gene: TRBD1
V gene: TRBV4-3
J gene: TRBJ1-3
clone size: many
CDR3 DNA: TGCGCCAGCACAGCTACCTACAGGGGCTCTGGAAACACCATATATTTT
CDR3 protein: CASTATYRGSGNTIYF

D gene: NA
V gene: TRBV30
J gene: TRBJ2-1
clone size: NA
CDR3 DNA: TGTGCCTGGAGTCCGCCCTACAATGAGCAGTTCTTC
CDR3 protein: CAWSPPYNEQFF

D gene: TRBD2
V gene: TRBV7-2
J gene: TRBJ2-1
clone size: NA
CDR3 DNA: TGTGCCAGCGCAGTTGGCGGGAGATATGAGCAGTTCTTC
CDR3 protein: CASAVGGRYEQFF